This record covers a single T cell receptor beta chain. The CDR3 covers 10 residues. V dropped 8 bases and J dropped 4 bases, with 5 bases sitting between them. Per germline, CDR1 LNHDA and CDR2 SQIVND (reference sequence). Autoimmune disease history or systemic immunosuppression was exclusionary. Repertoires were generated with immunoSEQ multiplex PCR, while TCRdb's copy carries only in-frame clones and drops some. Found here are about 110,000 clones, more than 85% of them singletons; the top ten hold roughly 0.61%. The data stem from a study of OX40 agonist ivuxolimab in advanced cancers. Study as a whole: An agonistic anti-OX40 (CD134) antibody, ivuxolimab, was used to treat the patients.

This chain links TRBV19 with TRBJ1-2; D gene ambiguous. This clonotype originated in an adult with an advanced solid tumor such as melanoma, head and neck, liver or kidney cancer. The sequencing used CD4+ or CD8+ T cells sorted from blood, collected in a trial of the OX40 agonist ivuxolimab. CDR3 coding DNA: TGTGCCAGTGGTACCTATGGCTACACCTTC. Protein: CASGTYGYTF.